This TCR beta chain comes out of a study of naive and memory T cell subsets. A UMI-containing oligonucleotide was joined by 3' ligation to the TCR cDNA template. Whole-study results and caveats: This RNA-based method may be sensitive to activation-related transcript changes.

Four PCR rounds used nested alpha and beta constant region primers plus the SP2 primer. Blood and skin TCR RNA was reverse transcribed with alpha and beta constant primers. TCRdb passed the UMI-ligation and nested PCR reads through MiXCR, listing each CDR3 protein once. The repertoire consists of 25,000 to 30,000 distinct CDR3 sequences, with about 5.2% occurring once and the leading ten covering around 7%. This clonotype was counted at least ten times. Its specificity is unknown. Germline V gene lookup returns CDR1 SGHTA and CDR2 FQGNSA. V lost 6 bases and J 4 bases, leaving 13 bases between the germline ends. This CDR3 is 14 amino acids long.

This clonotype was obtained from an adult in good health. The V call is TRBV7-2, the J call TRBJ2-1; D gene uncertain. Material for sequencing was blood. CDR3 coding DNA: TGTGCCAGCAGTCGGCCCGTGGGATACAATGAGCAGTTCTTC. This sequence encodes CASSRPVGYNEQFF.